A selection of T cell receptor beta chains follows, all from one sample in a study of control samples from healthy donors and cancer patients. Libraries were prepared by immunoSEQ multiplex PCR; TCRdb keeps only in-frame clonotypes and omits some of them. The sample yields over 150,000 clones, around 94% seen once. Sequenced: PBMCs. All receptors come from a man aged 55 to 70 with colorectal cancer. The CDR3 runs from the conserved cysteine through the conserved F or W. D genes are given only for firm matches. Some rows have no size entry. The others give once, few or many, or a class for an expanded clone.

V gene,J gene,D gene,clone size,CDR3 protein,CDR3 DNA
TRBV12-3/TRBV12-4,TRBJ1-4,.,.,CASSLGGKLFF,TGTGCCAGCAGTTTGGGGGGAAAACTGTTTTTT
TRBV27,TRBJ2-7,.,.,CASHNRHEQYF,TGTGCCAGCCACAATCGACACGAGCAGTACTTC
TRBV28,TRBJ2-2,TRBD2,.,CASSLGGFTGELFF,TGTGCCAGCAGTTTGGGGGGGTTCACCGGGGAGCTGTTTTTT
TRBV15,TRBJ2-7,.,.,CATSRDRGPGSYEQYF,TGTGCCACCAGCAGAGATAGAGGACCGGGCTCCTACGAGCAGTACTTC
TRBV9,TRBJ2-3,.,.,CASSGGYRPSSTDTQYF,TGTGCCAGCAGCGGTGGATATAGACCCTCTAGCACAGATACGCAGTATTTT
TRBV6-6,TRBJ1-1,.,.,CASTSKGVEAFF,TGTGCCAGCACCTCCAAGGGGGTTGAAGCTTTCTTT
TRBV10-3,TRBJ2-2,.,.,CAISDVGANTGELFF,TGTGCCATCAGTGACGTGGGGGCGAACACCGGGGAGCTGTTTTTT
TRBV7-6,TRBJ1-6,.,.,CASSLSPGSYNSPLHF,TGTGCCAGCAGCTTAAGTCCGGGCTCCTATAATTCACCCCTCCACTTT
TRBV5-7,TRBJ1-5,.,.,CASSLAGDSNQPQHF,TGTGCCAGCAGCTTGGCTGGAGATAGCAATCAGCCCCAGCATTTT
TRBV19,TRBJ1-1,.,.,CATDKGLQNTEAFF,TGTGCCACCGATAAGGGACTCCAGAACACTGAAGCTTTCTTT
TRBV30,TRBJ2-5,TRBD2,.,CAWSKGAGGTVRETQYF,TGTGCCTGGAGTAAAGGAGCGGGGGGCACCGTGAGGGAGACCCAGTACTTC
TRBV18,TRBJ1-5,.,.,CASSPNEGSDQPQHF,TGTGCCAGCTCACCGAATGAGGGATCGGACCAGCCCCAGCATTTT
TRBV29-1,TRBJ2-3,TRBD2,.,CSASRGGTDTQYF,TGCAGCGCCTCCCGGGGGGGCACAGATACGCAGTATTTT
TRBV27,TRBJ2-1,TRBD2,.,CASSWGGYEQFF,TGTGCCAGCAGTTGGGGGGGGTATGAGCAGTTCTTC
TRBV7-2,TRBJ2-2,TRBD1,.,CASSSQGGLLDAGELFF,TGTGCCAGCAGCTCACAGGGGGGACTGCTTGATGCCGGGGAGCTGTTTTTT
TRBV20-1,TRBJ1-1,TRBD1,.,CSASPGTGHSEAFF,TGCAGTGCTAGTCCTGGGACAGGGCACTCCGAAGCTTTCTTT
TRBV5-5,TRBJ1-5,.,once,CASSLYPDSRFQPQHF,TGTGCCAGCAGCTTGTATCCAGACTCCCGATTCCAGCCCCAGCATTTT
TRBV7-9,TRBJ1-4,.,.,CASSLRELPSEKLFF,TGTGCCAGCAGCTTACGAGAGCTTCCAAGTGAAAAACTGTTTTTT
TRBV4-3,TRBJ2-7,.,.,CASSQEPLSYEQYF,TGCGCCAGCAGCCAAGAACCTCTATCCTACGAGCAGTACTTC
TRBV29-1,TRBJ1-5,TRBD1,.,CSVNQGDQGAQHF,TGCAGCGTCAATCAGGGGGACCAAGGGGCCCAGCATTTT
TRBV6-5,TRBJ2-4,.,.,CASSYSTERNIQYF,TGTGCCAGCAGTTACTCGACGGAACGGAACATTCAGTACTTC
TRBV5-1,TRBJ1-4,.,.,CASSPGRGKDEKLFF,TGCGCCAGCAGCCCCGGCCGGGGCAAGGATGAAAAACTGTTTTTT
TRBV27,TRBJ1-5,TRBD1,.,CASSSGTDSNQPQHF,TGTGCCAGCAGTTCAGGGACAGATAGCAATCAGCCCCAGCATTTT
TRBV21-1,TRBJ2-5,.,.,CASSSRGAPETQYF,TGTGCCAGCAGCTCACGGGGGGCCCCAGAGACCCAGTACTTC
TRBV7-2,TRBJ2-5,TRBD1,.,CASSLRPGTGEGETQYF,TGTGCCAGCAGCTTAAGGCCCGGGACAGGGGAGGGGGAGACCCAGTACTTC
TRBV29-1,TRBJ1-1,TRBD1,.,CSVHRTGETTEAFF,TGCAGCGTTCATAGGACAGGGGAGACCACTGAAGCTTTCTTT
TRBV19,TRBJ1-5,TRBD1,.,CASSLPTGSSNQPQHF,TGTGCCAGTAGTCTCCCGACAGGGAGCAGCAATCAGCCCCAGCATTTT
TRBV4-1,TRBJ2-2,.,.,CASSPWDRPNTGELFF,TGCGCCAGCAGCCCCTGGGACCGCCCGAACACCGGGGAGCTGTTTTTT
TRBV30,TRBJ1-5,.,.,CAWRGPGRLNQPQHF,TGTGCCTGGAGAGGGCCGGGCCGTCTCAATCAGCCCCAGCATTTT
TRBV7-8,TRBJ2-7,TRBD2,.,CASSTGTSGGAGEQYF,TGTGCCAGCAGCACTGGGACTAGCGGGGGGGCCGGAGAGCAGTACTTC
TRBV19,TRBJ2-1,TRBD2,.,CASSIFGGGRDEQFF,TGTGCCAGTAGTATATTCGGGGGGGGCCGGGATGAGCAGTTCTTC
TRBV9,TRBJ2-5,.,.,CASSVGGRDQETQYF,TGTGCCAGCAGCGTAGGAGGCAGAGACCAAGAGACCCAGTACTTC
TRBV27,TRBJ1-4,.,.,CASSLNPTREKLFF,TGTGCCAGCAGTTTAAACCCAACCAGAGAAAAACTGTTTTTT
TRBV21-1,TRBJ1-2,.,.,CASWDRGPHGYTF,TGTGCCAGCTGGGACAGGGGGCCCCATGGCTACACCTTC
TRBV28,TRBJ1-1,TRBD1,.,CASSRTGNFNTEAFF,TGTGCCAGCAGTCGGACAGGAAACTTTAACACTGAAGCTTTCTTT
TRBV5-1,TRBJ2-2,TRBD1,.,CASSLGQGSTGELFF,TGCGCCAGCAGCTTGGGACAGGGGAGTACCGGGGAGCTGTTTTTT
TRBV27,TRBJ1-1,.,.,CASSPPMGNTEAFF,TGTGCCAGCAGTCCCCCGATGGGGAACACTGAAGCTTTCTTT
TRBV18,TRBJ2-3,.,once,CASSSVGGVADTQYF,TGTGCCAGCTCATCGGTTGGGGGAGTAGCAGATACGCAGTATTTT
TRBV6-6,TRBJ2-7,.,.,CASSYRSYEQYF,TGTGCCAGCAGTTACAGGTCCTACGAGCAGTACTTC
TRBV5-1,TRBJ2-1,.,.,CASRGAGSYNEQFF,TGCGCCAGCAGAGGGGCCGGCTCCTACAATGAGCAGTTCTTC
TRBV7-6,TRBJ1-5,TRBD1,.,CASSYRQGQPQHF,TGTGCCAGCAGCTATAGACAGGGCCAGCCCCAGCATTTT
TRBV12-3/TRBV12-4,TRBJ2-5,.,.,CASSFTVETQYF,TGTGCCAGCAGTTTCACGGTCGAGACCCAGTACTTC
TRBV11-2,TRBJ1-1,TRBD1,few,CASSQIGTGKTEAFF,TGTGCCAGCAGTCAAATCGGGACAGGCAAAACTGAAGCTTTCTTT
TRBV4-2,TRBJ2-3,TRBD1,.,CASSPTGADTDTQYF,TGTGCCAGCAGCCCCACAGGGGCCGACACAGATACGCAGTATTTT
TRBV3-1/TRBV3-2,TRBJ1-1,.,.,CASSQEGRLEAFF,TGTGCCAGCAGCCAAGAAGGGAGGCTGGAAGCTTTCTTT
TRBV5-8,TRBJ1-5,.,.,CASSLYGQPQHF,TGTGCCAGCAGCTTGTATGGACAGCCCCAGCATTTT
TRBV7-2,TRBJ2-2,TRBD2,.,CASSFRGGADGELFF,TGTGCCAGCAGCTTTCGCGGGGGGGCCGACGGGGAGCTGTTTTTT
TRBV6-1,TRBJ1-2,.,.,CASRGVGYGYTF,TGTGCCAGCCGTGGGGTCGGGTATGGCTACACCTTC
TRBV5-1,TRBJ1-1,TRBD1,.,CASRRDRAGAEAFF,TGCGCCAGCCGCCGTGACAGGGCGGGGGCTGAAGCTTTCTTT
TRBV5-1,TRBJ1-1,.,.,CASTLNSQGKEAFF,TGCGCCAGCACCTTGAATTCCCAGGGAAAAGAAGCTTTCTTT
TRBV5-1,TRBJ2-5,TRBD2,.,CASRRAGQETQYF,TGCGCCAGCAGGCGAGCGGGGCAGGAGACCCAGTACTTC
TRBV2,TRBJ2-7,.,few,CASSEASRLGEQYF,TGTGCCAGCAGTGAAGCGTCCCGGCTAGGGGAGCAGTACTTC
TRBV10-3,TRBJ1-2,.,.,CAISGDGHNYGYTF,TGTGCCATCAGTGGCGACGGGCATAACTATGGCTACACCTTC
TRBV7-9,TRBJ1-1,.,.,CASSPGHNLNTEAFF,TGTGCCAGCAGTCCGGGACACAACTTGAACACTGAAGCTTTCTTT
TRBV24-1,TRBJ1-6,.,.,CATSDLPQTGDNSPLHF,TGTGCCACCAGTGATTTACCTCAGACAGGAGACAATTCACCCCTCCACTTT
TRBV19,TRBJ2-1,TRBD1,once,CASSNQGAGEQFF,TGTGCCAGTTCGAACCAGGGGGCGGGAGAGCAGTTCTTC
TRBV3-1/TRBV3-2,TRBJ2-3,.,once,CASSRRRGPVGDTQYF,TGTGCCAGCAGCCGGCGGCGGGGGCCTGTGGGAGATACGCAGTATTTT
TRBV13,TRBJ1-1,.,.,CASSLQGGTEAFF,TGTGCCAGCAGCTTGCAGGGCGGAACTGAAGCTTTCTTT
TRBV5-1,TRBJ2-7,.,.,CASSLGQNTYEQYF,TGCGCCAGCAGCTTGGGACAGAATACCTACGAGCAGTACTTC